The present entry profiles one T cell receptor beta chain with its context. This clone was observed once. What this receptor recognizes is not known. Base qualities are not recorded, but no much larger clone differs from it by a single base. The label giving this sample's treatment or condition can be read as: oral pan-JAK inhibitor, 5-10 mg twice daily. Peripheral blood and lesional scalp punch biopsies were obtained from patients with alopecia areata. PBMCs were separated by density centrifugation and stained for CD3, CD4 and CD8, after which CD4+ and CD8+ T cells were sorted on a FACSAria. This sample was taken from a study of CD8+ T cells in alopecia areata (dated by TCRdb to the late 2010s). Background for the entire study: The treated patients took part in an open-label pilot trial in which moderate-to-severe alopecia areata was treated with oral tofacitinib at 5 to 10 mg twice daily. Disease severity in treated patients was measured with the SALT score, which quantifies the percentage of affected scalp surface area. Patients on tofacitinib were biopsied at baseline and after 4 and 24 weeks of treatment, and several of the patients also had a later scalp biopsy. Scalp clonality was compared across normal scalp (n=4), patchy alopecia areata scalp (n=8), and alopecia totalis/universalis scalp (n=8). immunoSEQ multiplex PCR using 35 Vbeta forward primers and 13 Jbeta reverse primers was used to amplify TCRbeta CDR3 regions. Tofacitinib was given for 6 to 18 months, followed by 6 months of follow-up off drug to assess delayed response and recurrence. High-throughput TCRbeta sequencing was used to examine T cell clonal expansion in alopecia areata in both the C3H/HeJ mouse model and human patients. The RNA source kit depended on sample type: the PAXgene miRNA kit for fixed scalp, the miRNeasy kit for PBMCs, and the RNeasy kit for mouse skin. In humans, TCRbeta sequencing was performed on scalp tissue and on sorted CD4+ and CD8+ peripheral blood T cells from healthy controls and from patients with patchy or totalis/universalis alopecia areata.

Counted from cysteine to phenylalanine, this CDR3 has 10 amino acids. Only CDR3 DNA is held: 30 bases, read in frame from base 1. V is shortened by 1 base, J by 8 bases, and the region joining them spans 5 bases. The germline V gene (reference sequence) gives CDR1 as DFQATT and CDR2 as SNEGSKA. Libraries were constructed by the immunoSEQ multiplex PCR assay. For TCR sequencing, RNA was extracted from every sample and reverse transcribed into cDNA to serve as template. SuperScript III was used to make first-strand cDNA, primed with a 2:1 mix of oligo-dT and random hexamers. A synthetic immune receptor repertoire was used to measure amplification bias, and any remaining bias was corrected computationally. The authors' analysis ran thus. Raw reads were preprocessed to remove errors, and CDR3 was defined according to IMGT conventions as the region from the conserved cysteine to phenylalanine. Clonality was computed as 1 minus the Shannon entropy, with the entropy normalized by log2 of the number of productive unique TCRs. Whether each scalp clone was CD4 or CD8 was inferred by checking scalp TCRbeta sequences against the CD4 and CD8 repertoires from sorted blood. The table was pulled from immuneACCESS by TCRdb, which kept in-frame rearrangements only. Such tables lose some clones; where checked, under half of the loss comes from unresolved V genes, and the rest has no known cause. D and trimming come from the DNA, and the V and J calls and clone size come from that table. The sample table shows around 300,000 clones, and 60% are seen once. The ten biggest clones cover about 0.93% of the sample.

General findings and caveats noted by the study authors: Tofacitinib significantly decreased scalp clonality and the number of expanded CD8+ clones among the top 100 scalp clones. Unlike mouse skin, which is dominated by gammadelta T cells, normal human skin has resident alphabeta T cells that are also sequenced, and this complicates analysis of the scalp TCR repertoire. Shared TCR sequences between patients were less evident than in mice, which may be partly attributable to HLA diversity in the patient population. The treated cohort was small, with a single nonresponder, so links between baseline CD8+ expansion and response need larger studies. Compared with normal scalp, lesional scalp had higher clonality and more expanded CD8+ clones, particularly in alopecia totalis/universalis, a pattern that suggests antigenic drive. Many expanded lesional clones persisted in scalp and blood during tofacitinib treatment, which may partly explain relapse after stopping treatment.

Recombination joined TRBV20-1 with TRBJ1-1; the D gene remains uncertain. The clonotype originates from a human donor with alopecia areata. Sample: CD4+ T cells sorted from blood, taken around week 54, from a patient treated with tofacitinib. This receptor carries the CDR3 CSARGLEAFF. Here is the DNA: TGCAGTGCTAGAGGGTTGGAAGCTTTCTTT.